These 2 T cell receptor beta chains originate from one sample sequenced in a study of T-cell reconstitution after alpha-beta-depleted transplantation in children. TCRbeta library preparation incorporated unique molecular identifiers. Each CDR3 protein gets one entry after TCRdb re-called the PCR reads with MiXCR. Of hundreds of thousands of distinct CDR3 sequences in the sample, under 30% were seen once. Source: PBMCs, taken before TCRalphabeta/CD19-depleted stem cell transplant. Receptors originate from a girl aged 2-10 years with Fanconi anemia, due to receive a stem cell transplant.

This CDR3 is CSAPPAGRPLYEQYF. The CDR3 nucleotides are TGCAGTGCTCCGCCTGCGGGAAGGCCCCTCTACGAGCAGTACTTC. This rearrangement joins TRBV20-1 to TRBJ2-7, with D possibly TRBD2 on 6 matching bases. V dropped 5 bases and J dropped 3 bases, with 20 bases sitting between them. CDR3 size: 15 residues. CDR1 is DFQATT and CDR2 is SNEGSKA in the germline V gene (reference sequence).

V gene TRBV20-1 combines with J gene TRBJ1-6; D is uncertain. V was pared by 0 bases and J by 9 bases, with 15 bases between. CDR3 length: 15 amino acids. The germline gives CDR1 DFQATT, CDR2 SNEGSKA (reference sequence). The CDR3 DNA sequence: TGCAGTGCTAGAGATAGTCAGGCAGTGGGTTCACCCCTCCACTTT. Protein: CSARDSQAVGSPLHF.